The TCR beta chain under discussion was sequenced for a study of cytomegalovirus exposure and HLA in healthy donors (dated by TCRdb to 2016 to 2017). Turning to the overall study: A later analysis indicated that the 95 to 150 validation repertoires were generated on the platform also employed for the approximately 700 repertoires of the first cohort. The study aimed to test whether cataloging public T cell receptors could reveal signatures of past pathogen exposure. Besides the first cohort of roughly 640 subjects, a separate validation cohort made up of 120 different subjects was used. The study combined high-throughput TCR immunosequencing, statistical association of individual TCRs with disease status, and machine learning to predict cytomegalovirus infection status.

This clone was seen once. What antigen it recognizes has not been identified. The input lacks base qualities; no much larger clone sits a single base away. Library preparation was by the immunoSEQ multiplex PCR assay. The study's processing was this. To diagnose cytomegalovirus status from the catalog of TCR beta chain sequences, a statistical classification framework was built. The clones in this table, taken by TCRdb from immuneACCESS, are in-frame only. Not every clone is retained; where verified, under half of the shortfall comes from an unresolved V gene, and the cause of the rest is unknown. V, J and clone size are those of that table, while D and trimming were read from the DNA. The sample table records a few hundred thousand clones; around 86% of these occur just once. Over 0.8% of the sample belongs to the ten largest clones. The CDR3, cysteine through phenylalanine, is 15 amino acids long. The kept DNA is CDR3 alone, 45 bases in frame from the first base. Ends trimmed: V by 6 bases, J by 1 base; bases unmatched to a gene: 4. CDR1 ENHRY and CDR2 SYGVKD were looked up in the germline V gene.

Donors formed part of the validation cohort, which comprised 120 subjects and was distinct from the first cohort of under 850 subjects. Overall results and qualifications from the work: In both the original and validation cohorts, the classifier was reported to diagnose cytomegalovirus status with high specificity and sensitivity. According to the authors, the approach could potentially be generalized to other disease states and immunological phenotypes. The validation cohort had no HLA typing available for a later analysis, so co-occurrence within that cohort was assessed over all 120 or so repertoires. In vitro tests confirmed that three of the cytomegalovirus-associated TCR beta chains recognize cytomegalovirus antigens. The study gave a list of about 160 TCR beta chains associated with cytomegalovirus. In a later analysis, TCRs clustered in the first cohort were found to also tend to co-occur in the approximately 120 validation repertoires, with 94% of cluster scores above 0. Most TCR sequences were seen in very few donors, while some public TCRs were found in many individuals.

The sequencing sample was made of PBMCs. The receptor's source is a young woman in good health and CMV-seronegative. The rearrangement joined TRBV10-3 to TRBJ2-2, with 8 bases aligning to TRBD1. The CDR3: CAISDGTGNTGELFF. The base sequence is TGTGCCATCAGCGACGGGACAGGGAACACCGGGGAGCTGTTTTTT.